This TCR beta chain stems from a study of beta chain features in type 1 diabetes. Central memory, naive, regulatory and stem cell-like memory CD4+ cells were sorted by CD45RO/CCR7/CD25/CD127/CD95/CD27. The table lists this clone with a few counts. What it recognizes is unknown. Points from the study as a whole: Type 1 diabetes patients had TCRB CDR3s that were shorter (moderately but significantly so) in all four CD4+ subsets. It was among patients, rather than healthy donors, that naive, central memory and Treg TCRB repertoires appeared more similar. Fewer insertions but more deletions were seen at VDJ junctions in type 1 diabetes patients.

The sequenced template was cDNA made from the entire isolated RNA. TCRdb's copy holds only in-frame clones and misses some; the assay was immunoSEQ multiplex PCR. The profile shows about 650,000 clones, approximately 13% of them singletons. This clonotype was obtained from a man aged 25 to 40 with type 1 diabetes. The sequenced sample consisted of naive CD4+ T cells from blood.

CDR3 in amino acids: CASSLGLTSFNEKLFF. The CDR3 DNA reads as TGTGCCAGCAGCTTAGGCTTGACGTCCTTTAATGAAAAACTGTTTTTT. V usage is TRBV7-2 and J usage is TRBJ1-4; unclear D gene. Trimming took 1 base from V and 4 from J, leaving 13 bases between them. CDR1 is SGHTA and CDR2 is FQGNSA in the germline V gene. The CDR3 sequence is 16 residues long.